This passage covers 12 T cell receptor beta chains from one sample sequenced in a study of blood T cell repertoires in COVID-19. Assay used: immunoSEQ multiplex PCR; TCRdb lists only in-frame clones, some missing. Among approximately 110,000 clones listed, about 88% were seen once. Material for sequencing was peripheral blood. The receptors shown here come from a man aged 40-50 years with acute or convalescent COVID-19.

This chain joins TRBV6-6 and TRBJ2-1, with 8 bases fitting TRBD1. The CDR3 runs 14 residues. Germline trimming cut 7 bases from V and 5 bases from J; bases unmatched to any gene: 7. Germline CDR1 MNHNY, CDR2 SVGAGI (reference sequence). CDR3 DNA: TGTGCCAGCACCCCGCAGGGGGCTAACAATGAGCAGTTCTTC. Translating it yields CASTPQGANNEQFF.

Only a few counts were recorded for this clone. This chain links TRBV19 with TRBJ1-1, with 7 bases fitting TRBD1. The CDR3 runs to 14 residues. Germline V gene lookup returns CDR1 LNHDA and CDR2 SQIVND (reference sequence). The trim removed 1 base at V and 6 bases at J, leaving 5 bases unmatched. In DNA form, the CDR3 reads TGTGCCAGTAGTATAGGAGGGGGCGGTCCTGAAGCTTTCTTT. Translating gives CASSIGGGGPEAFF.

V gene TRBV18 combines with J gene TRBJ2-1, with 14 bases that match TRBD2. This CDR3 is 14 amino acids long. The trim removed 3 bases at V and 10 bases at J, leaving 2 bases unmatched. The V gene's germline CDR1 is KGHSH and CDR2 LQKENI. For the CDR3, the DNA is TGTGCCAGCTCACCGGGACTAGCGGGAGACGAGCAGTTCTTC. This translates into CASSPGLAGDEQFF.

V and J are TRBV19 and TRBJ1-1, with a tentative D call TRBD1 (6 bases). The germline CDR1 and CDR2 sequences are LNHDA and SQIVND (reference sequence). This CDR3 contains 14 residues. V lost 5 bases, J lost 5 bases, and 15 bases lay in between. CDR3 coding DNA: TGTGCCAGTAGTGCCCACAGGGAGGGGACTGAAGCTTTCTTT. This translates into CASSAHREGTEAFF.

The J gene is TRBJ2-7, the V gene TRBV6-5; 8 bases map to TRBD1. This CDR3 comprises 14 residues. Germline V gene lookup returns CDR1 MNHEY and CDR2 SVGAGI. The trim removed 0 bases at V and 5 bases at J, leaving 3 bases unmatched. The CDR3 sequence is CASSYSRTGNEQYF. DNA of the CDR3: TGTGCCAGCAGTTACTCCCGGACAGGGAACGAGCAGTACTTC.

The CDR3 protein is CASSVATTLRRGGYTF. The CDR3 DNA sequence: TGTGCCAGCAGCGTAGCTACGACTTTAAGGCGGGGTGGCTACACCTTC. This chain uses TRBV9 with TRBJ1-2; D not resolved. V lost 0 bases to trimming and J lost 7 bases, with 19 bases between them. This CDR3 has 16 amino acids. Germline-derived CDR1 and CDR2 are SGDLS and YYNGEE.

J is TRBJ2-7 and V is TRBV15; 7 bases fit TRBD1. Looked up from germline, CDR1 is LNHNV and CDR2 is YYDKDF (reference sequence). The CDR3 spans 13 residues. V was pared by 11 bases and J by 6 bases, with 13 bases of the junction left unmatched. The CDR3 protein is CAPLKGAASEQYF. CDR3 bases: TGTGCCCCACTGAAGGGGGCCGCCAGCGAGCAGTACTTC.

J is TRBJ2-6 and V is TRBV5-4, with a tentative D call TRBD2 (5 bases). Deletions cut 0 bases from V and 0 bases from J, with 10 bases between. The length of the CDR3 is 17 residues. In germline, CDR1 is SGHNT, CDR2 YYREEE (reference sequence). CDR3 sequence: CASSLALGSSGANVLTF. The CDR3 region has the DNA TGTGCCAGCAGCTTGGCCTTAGGGAGCTCTGGGGCCAACGTCCTGACTTTC.

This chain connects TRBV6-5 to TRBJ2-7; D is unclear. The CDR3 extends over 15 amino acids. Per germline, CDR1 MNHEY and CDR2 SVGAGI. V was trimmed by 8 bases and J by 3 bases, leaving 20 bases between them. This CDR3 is CASHGGSSLDYEQYF. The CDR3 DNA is TGTGCCAGCCACGGCGGTTCTTCCCTCGACTACGAGCAGTACTTC.

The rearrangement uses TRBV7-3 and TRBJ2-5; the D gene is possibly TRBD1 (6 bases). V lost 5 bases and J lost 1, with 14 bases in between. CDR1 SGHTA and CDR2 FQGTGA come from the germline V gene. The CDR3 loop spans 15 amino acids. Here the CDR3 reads CASSPQGLFQETQYF. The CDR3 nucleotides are TGTGCCAGCAGCCCACAGGGATTATTCCAAGAGACCCAGTACTTC.

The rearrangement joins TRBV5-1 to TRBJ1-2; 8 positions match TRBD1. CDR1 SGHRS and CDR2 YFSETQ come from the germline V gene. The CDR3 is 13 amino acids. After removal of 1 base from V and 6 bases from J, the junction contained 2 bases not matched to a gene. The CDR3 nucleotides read TGCGCCAGCAGCTTGCAGACAGGGGATGGCTACACCTTC. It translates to CASSLQTGDGYTF. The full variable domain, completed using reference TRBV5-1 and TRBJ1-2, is KAGVTQTPRYLIKTRGQQVTLSCSPISGHRSVSWYQQTPGQGLQFLFEYFSETQRNKGNFPGRFSGRQFSNSRSEMNVSTLELGDSALYLCASSLQTGDGYTFGSGTRLTVV.

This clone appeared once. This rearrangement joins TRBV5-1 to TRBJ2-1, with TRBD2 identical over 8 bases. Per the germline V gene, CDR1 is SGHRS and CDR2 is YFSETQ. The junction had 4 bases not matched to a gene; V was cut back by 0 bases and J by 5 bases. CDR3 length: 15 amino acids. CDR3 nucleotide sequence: TGCGCCAGCAGCTTGGAGACTAGCGCCCACAATGAGCAGTTCTTC. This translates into CASSLETSAHNEQFF.